The 8 T cell receptor beta chains given below trace back to one sample, sequenced in a study of T cell responses to AZD1222 COVID-19 vaccine. Using immunoSEQ multiplex PCR, the repertoire was profiled, and TCRdb retains in-frame clones only, with some absent. Here the sample spans about 35,000 clones, approximately 84% being singletons. Specimen: peripheral blood, collected 28 days after the second AZD1222 dose. These receptors were obtained from an adult who received the AZD1222 COVID-19 vaccine.

CDR3 nucleotide sequence: TGCGCCGGTCGACAGGACATGAACACTGAAGCTTTCTTT. This gives the protein CAGRQDMNTEAFF. The chain recombines TRBV5-1 with TRBJ1-1, with D possibly being TRBD1 (6 bases). The CDR3 consists of 13 residues. Germline V gene lookup returns CDR1 SGHRS and CDR2 YFSETQ. V lost 10 bases and J lost 0, with 13 bases in between.

The chain uses TRBV4-2 and TRBJ1-3; D unresolved. CDR3 length: 16 residues. Trimming took 3 bases from V and 0 from J, leaving 12 bases between them. Looked up from germline, CDR1 is LGHNA and CDR2 is YNFKEQ. CDR3 DNA: TGTGCCAGCAGCCAGAACCCAGGAAACTCTGGAAACACCATATATTTT. As protein: CASSQNPGNSGNTIYF.

The chain has TRBV3-1 (or the pseudogene TRBV3-2) and TRBJ2-3; 10 nucleotides align to TRBD2. Germline CDR1 reads LGHDT; CDR2 reads YNNKEL (reference sequence). Trimming cost V 4 bases and J 1 base; bases outside gene matches: 8. This CDR3 is built from 17 residues. The CDR3 sequence: CASSLLSGTSGTDTQYF. The CDR3 bases are TGTGCCAGCAGCCTATTATCCGGGACTAGCGGCACAGATACGCAGTATTTT.

The chain joins TRBV6-1 to TRBJ2-7; a possible D gene is TRBD2 (6 bases). The CDR3 runs to 16 residues. The germline CDR1 and CDR2 sequences are MNHNS and SASEGT. The V end lost 1 base, the J end lost 3 bases, and 16 bases lay between the germline ends. CDR3 in DNA: TGTGCCAGCAGTGAAGGGGCTCATTGGGGGGTCTACGAGCAGTACTTC. Encoded protein: CASSEGAHWGVYEQYF.

This chain connects TRBV12-3 or TRBV12-4 to TRBJ1-4, with 9 nucleotides matching TRBD1. Trimming removed 10 bases from V and 7 bases from J; junction bases left unmatched: 4. CDR3 length: 12 residues. In DNA, the CDR3 is TGTGCCACCGGGACAGGGCGTGAAAAACTGTTTTTT. It encodes CATGTGREKLFF.

This chain links TRBV5-6 with TRBJ2-7; D is uncertain. Germline-derived CDR1 and CDR2 are SGHDT and YYEEEE. Trimming took off 1 base at V and 3 bases at J, with 11 bases between the two ends. This CDR3 has 14 amino acids. As DNA, the CDR3 is TGTGCCAGCAGCTTGAGAATGGGGAACTACGAGCAGTACTTC. This sequence encodes CASSLRMGNYEQYF. Complete variable domain (other parts from reference TRBV5-6 and TRBJ2-7): DAGVTQSPTHLIKTRGQQVTLRCSPKSGHDTVSWYQQALGQGPQFIFQYYEEEERQRGNFPDRFSGHQFPNYSSELNVNALLLGDSALYLCASSLRMGNYEQYFGPGTRLTVT.

This chain uses TRBV19 with TRBJ1-6; no definite D call. The CDR3 covers 13 residues. Germline values: CDR1 LNHDA, CDR2 SQIVND (reference sequence). Trimming pared 8 bases from V and 4 bases from J, leaving 9 bases between. The CDR3 region has the DNA TGTGCCAGTGGTGCGTTTTATAATTCACCCCTCCACTTT. Translated: CASGAFYNSPLHF.

The V and J genes are TRBV29-1 and TRBJ1-1, with D hard to call. The CDR3 consists of 13 residues. V lost 0 bases and J lost 11, with 16 bases in between. Germline CDR1 SQVTM, CDR2 ANQGSEA. In nucleotides, the CDR3 is TGCAGCGTTGAAGATGGACGCCGGACGAGTGCTTTCTTT. As protein: CSVEDGRRTSAFF. Full variable domain (remainder filled in from reference TRBV29-1 and TRBJ1-1): SAVISQKPSRDICQRGTSLTIQCQVDSQVTMMFWYRQQPGQSLTLIATANQGSEATYESGFVIDKFPISRPNLTFSTLTVSNMSPEDSSIYLCSVEDGRRTSAFFGQGTRLTVV.